The present T cell receptor beta chain was sequenced within a study of CD8+CD57+ T cells in acquired aplastic anemia. Broader study findings: Common to patients and controls were twenty-nine CD8+ CDR3 sequences.

Profiling that covered TCR beta VDJ and CDR3 relied on genomic DNA as its template. TCRdb reanalysed the reads using MiXCR and keeps one entry per CDR3 protein. This table holds about 190,000 distinct CDR3 sequences, less than 70% found once. This CDR3 spans 11 amino acids. The V gene end was trimmed by 1 base and the J gene end by 9 bases; junction bases not matched to a gene: 2. Germline CDR1 and CDR2: GTSNPN and SVGIG (reference sequence). This clonotype was counted a few times. Its antigen is not known. This TCR came from a human donor in good health, serving as a control. The chain employs TRBV30 and TRBJ1-1; 7 positions match TRBD1. Sequenced material: sorted CD4+, CD8+, or CD8+CD57+ T cells (not recorded which) from PBMCs. The CDR3 DNA sequence: TGTGCCTGGAGTGGGGACAGCAAAGCTTTCTTT. Protein: CAWSGDSKAFF.